The 9 T cell receptor beta chains reported below all come from one sample, sequenced in a study of patients and donors after allogeneic stem cell transplantation. TCRdb re-derived calls from the RT-PCR reads in MiXCR, one entry per CDR3 protein. The sample yields fewer than 250,000 distinct CDR3 sequences, 13% to 15% seen once. Sequenced sample: blood, either unsorted or a sorted T cell fraction (not recorded which). These receptors came from a human donor who was either an allogeneic HSCT recipient or a stem cell or donor lymphocyte infusion donor (not recorded which). It is not recorded whose cells these are; they may come from a transplant donor.

This clonotype was observed a handful of times. This chain links TRBV19 with TRBJ2-7; 10 bases are a match to TRBD1. The CDR3 runs 16 residues. J was trimmed by 9 bases and V by 3 bases; bases with no gene match: 14. Germline values: CDR1 LNHDA, CDR2 SQIVND (reference sequence). The CDR3, as DNA: TGTGCCAGTAGTATGACCCCCGGGACAGGGGCATCCCCGCAGTACTTC. Encoded protein: CASSMTPGTGASPQYF.

This clonotype was recorded a few times. The chain recombines TRBV12-3 or TRBV12-4 with TRBJ2-1; 10 nucleotides align to TRBD2. Unmatched junction bases numbered 9, after V lost 3 bases and J lost 7 bases. CDR3 size: 16 residues. Here the CDR3 DNA reads TGTGCCAGCAGTTTCGAGGCTAGCGGGAGAGTAAATGAGCAGTTCTTC. Translating gives CASSFEASGRVNEQFF.

In its sample, this clonotype was seen many times. The chain combines TRBV5-4 with TRBJ1-4; D call uncertain. Trimming stripped 2 bases from V and 7 bases from J, with 9 bases between. The CDR3 is made up of 13 amino acids. The germline CDR1 and CDR2 sequences are SGHNT and YYREEE (reference sequence). The CDR3 DNA reads TGTGCCAGCAGCTTTATCCCGGGTGAAAAACTGTTTTTT. Amino acids: CASSFIPGEKLFF.

This sequence joins TRBV18 and TRBJ2-3; weak D call: TRBD1 (6 bases). CDR1 is KGHSH, CDR2 LQKENI, per germline. The CDR3 is 14 residues long. V was trimmed by 2 bases and J by 4 bases, leaving 10 bases between them. As DNA, the CDR3 is TGTGCCAGCTCACCAAATGGACAGTCAGATACGCAGTATTTT. Its protein product is CASSPNGQSDTQYF.

The CDR3 DNA reads as TGTGCCAGCAGTTACTCTGGAGTTGCGGGGGCCAACGTCCTGACTTTC. Protein: CASSYSGVAGANVLTF. This chain joins TRBV6-2 or TRBV6-3 and TRBJ2-6; D uncertain. V was pared by 0 bases and J by 4 bases, with 10 bases between. CDR1 is MNHEY and CDR2 is SVGEGT in the germline V gene. The CDR3 sequence is 16 residues long.

This clonotype has only a few counts. The chain employs TRBV12-3 or TRBV12-4 and TRBJ2-7, with 10 bases identical to TRBD1. The junction had 9 bases not matched to a gene; V was cut back by 5 bases and J by 5 bases. There are 15 residues in the CDR3. CDR3 bases: TGTGCCAGCAGTGACCGGGGACAGGGGTTCGACGAGCAGTACTTC. Amino acids: CASSDRGQGFDEQYF.

Here the CDR3 DNA reads TGTGCCACCAGCAGAGAGGACAGGGGCAGAGAAAAACTGTTTTTT. This sequence encodes CATSREDRGREKLFF. The chain combines TRBV15 with TRBJ1-4; TRBD1 matches 9 bases. Germline CDR1 is LNHNV and CDR2 is YYDKDF (reference sequence). The CDR3 loop spans 15 amino acids. With 0 bases clipped from V and 8 bases from J, the junction kept 4 bases outside the gene matches.

This clonotype was found many times. The chain combines TRBV20-1 with TRBJ1-1; D is uncertain. Looked up from germline, CDR1 is DFQATT and CDR2 is SNEGSKA (reference sequence). Trimming shortened V by 0 bases and J by 0 bases, and 5 bases separated the two germline ends. The length of the CDR3 is 13 residues. The CDR3 DNA is TGCAGTGCTAGAGATTGGATGAACACTGAAGCTTTCTTT. Protein product: CSARDWMNTEAFF.

This clonotype was picked up many times. This chain uses TRBV20-1 with TRBJ1-1; D unresolved. Germline V gene lookup returns CDR1 DFQATT and CDR2 SNEGSKA (reference sequence). The ends were cut back, 8 bases at V and 6 bases at J, with 10 bases in the middle. The CDR3 contains 10 residues. CDR3 coding DNA: TGCAGTCCATGGGCCTCTGAAGCTTTCTTT. It encodes CSPWASEAFF.